This TCR beta chain is from a study of T cells in Graves' hyperthyroidism and ophthalmopathy. The germline V gene encodes CDR1 SGHTA and CDR2 FQGTGA. The CDR3 loop spans 16 amino acids. J was trimmed by 4 bases and V by 3 bases; bases with no gene match: 8. This clonotype was counted between two and nine times. Authors of the study amplified TCR beta CDR3 regions from RNA transcripts. First-round RT-PCR of the TCR CDR3 relied on the HTBI primer set. Using its own MiXCR run on the multiplex PCR reads, TCRdb lists one record per CDR3 protein. The sample lists hundreds of thousands of distinct CDR3 sequences; approximately 15% were seen once. An approximately 9.4 ml volume of fresh peripheral blood provided the PBMCs.

Material for sequencing was blood. The TCR was taken from a woman aged 45-60 years with Graves' ophthalmopathy. The genes are TRBV7-3 and TRBJ2-2; 7 bases align to TRBD2. Here the CDR3 DNA reads TGTGCCAGCAGCTTGGCCGGCGGGAGTCCCACCGGGGAGCTGTTTTTT. This encodes CASSLAGGSPTGELFF.